The following is a T cell receptor (beta chain) sequence with its context. This entry comes from a study of blood T cell repertoires in COVID-19. The junction had 2 bases not matched to a gene; V was cut back by 0 bases and J by 3 bases. Germline lookup yields CDR1 SGHDT and CDR2 YYEEEE. The CDR3 totals 16 residues. Produced via immunoSEQ multiplex PCR; TCRdb's table is partial and in-frame only. The profile shows about 400,000 clones, approximately 90% of them singletons. The clonotype comes from a woman under 30 with acute COVID-19. This chain connects TRBV5-6 to TRBJ2-2; 10 nucleotides match TRBD2. Sequenced input: PBMCs or T cells enriched from blood (not recorded which). The CDR3 region is CASSLVLAGDTGELFF. The CDR3 DNA reads TGTGCCAGCAGCTTGGTTCTAGCGGGAGACACCGGGGAGCTGTTTTTT.